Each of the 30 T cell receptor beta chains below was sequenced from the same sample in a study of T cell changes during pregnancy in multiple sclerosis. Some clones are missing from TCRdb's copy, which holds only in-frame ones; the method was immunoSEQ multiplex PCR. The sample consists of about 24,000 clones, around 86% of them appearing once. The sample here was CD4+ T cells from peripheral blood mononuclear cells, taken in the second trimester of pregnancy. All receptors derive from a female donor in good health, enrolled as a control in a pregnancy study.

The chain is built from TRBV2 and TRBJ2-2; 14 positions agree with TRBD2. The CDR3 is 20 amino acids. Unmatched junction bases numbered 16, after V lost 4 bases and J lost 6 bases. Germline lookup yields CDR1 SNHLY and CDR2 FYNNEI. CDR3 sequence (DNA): TGTGCCAGCAGTGCCGAATCTTTAGGACTAGCGGGGGGAAAGGCCGGGGAGCTGTTTTTT. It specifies CASSAESLGLAGGKAGELFF.

The CDR3 DNA follows: TGTGCCATAACTAAGGGGGCTAACTACGAGCAGTACTTC. Its protein product is CAITKGANYEQYF. V and J are TRBV10-3 and TRBJ2-7, with 7 bases matching TRBD1. Germline V gene lookup returns CDR1 ENHRY and CDR2 SYGVKD. The ends lost 9 bases at V and 3 bases at J; junction bases unmatched: 8. The CDR3 extends over 13 amino acids.

This chain's CDR3 is CASSPGSDQPQHF. The CDR3 DNA reads as TGTGCCAGCTCCCCAGGGAGCGATCAGCCCCAGCATTTT. This chain joins TRBV18 and TRBJ1-5; D may be TRBD1 (5 bases). The V gene lost 6 bases and the J gene lost 5 bases, with 11 bases spanning the gap. Per germline, CDR1 KGHSH and CDR2 LQKENI. The CDR3 sequence is 13 residues long.

Here the CDR3 DNA reads TGTGCCAGCAGTGAAGAGGTAGTAGCGGGAGGCCTGCGGGAGACCCAGTACTTC. This translates into CASSEEVVAGGLRETQYF. V is TRBV2 and J is TRBJ2-5; 10 bases are shared with TRBD2. The CDR3 length is 18 residues. V trimming: 1 base; J trimming: 5 bases; junction bases outside the gene matches: 13. Germline V lookup: CDR1 SNHLY, CDR2 FYNNEI.

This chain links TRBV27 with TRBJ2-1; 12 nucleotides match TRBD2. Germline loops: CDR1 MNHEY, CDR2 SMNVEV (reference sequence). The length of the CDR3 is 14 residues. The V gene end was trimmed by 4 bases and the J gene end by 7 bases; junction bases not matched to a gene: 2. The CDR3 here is CASSSSGGENEQFF. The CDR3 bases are TGTGCCAGCAGTTCTAGCGGGGGGGAAAATGAGCAGTTCTTC.

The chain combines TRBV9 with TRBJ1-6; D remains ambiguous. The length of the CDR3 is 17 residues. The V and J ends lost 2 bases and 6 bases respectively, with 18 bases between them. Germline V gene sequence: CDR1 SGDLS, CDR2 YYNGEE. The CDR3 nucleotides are TGTGCCAGCAGCGTGGCTTCCGGAGGGAGAGGTAATTCACCCCTCCACTTT. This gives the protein CASSVASGGRGNSPLHF.

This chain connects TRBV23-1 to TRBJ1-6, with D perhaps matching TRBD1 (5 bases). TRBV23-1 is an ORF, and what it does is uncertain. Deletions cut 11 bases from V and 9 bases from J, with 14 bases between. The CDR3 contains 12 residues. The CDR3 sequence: CAGHRMGSPLHF. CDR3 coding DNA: TGCGCCGGCCACAGGATGGGTTCACCCCTCCACTTT.

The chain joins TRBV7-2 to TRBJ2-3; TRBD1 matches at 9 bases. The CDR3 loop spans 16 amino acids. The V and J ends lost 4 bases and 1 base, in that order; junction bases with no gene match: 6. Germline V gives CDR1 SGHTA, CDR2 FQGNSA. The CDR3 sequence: CASSYRDRVGTDTQYF. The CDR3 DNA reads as TGTGCCAGCAGCTACCGGGACAGGGTTGGCACAGATACGCAGTATTTT.

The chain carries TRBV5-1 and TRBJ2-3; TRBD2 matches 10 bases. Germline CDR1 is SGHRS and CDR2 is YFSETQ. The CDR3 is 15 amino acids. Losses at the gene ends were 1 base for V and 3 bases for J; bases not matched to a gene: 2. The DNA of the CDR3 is TGCGCCAGCAGCTTGACTAGCGGGAATACAGATACGCAGTATTTT. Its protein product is CASSLTSGNTDTQYF.

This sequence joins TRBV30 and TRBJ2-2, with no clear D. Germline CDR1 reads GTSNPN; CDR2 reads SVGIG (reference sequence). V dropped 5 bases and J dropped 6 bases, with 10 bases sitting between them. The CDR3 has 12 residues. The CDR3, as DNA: TGTGCCTGGGGCCTCTCAGCCGGGGAGCTGTTTTTT. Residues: CAWGLSAGELFF.

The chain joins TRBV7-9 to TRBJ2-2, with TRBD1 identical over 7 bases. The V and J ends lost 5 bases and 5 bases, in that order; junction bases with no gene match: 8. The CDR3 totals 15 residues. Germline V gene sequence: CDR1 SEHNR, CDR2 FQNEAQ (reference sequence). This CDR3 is CASSRGTAVTGELFF. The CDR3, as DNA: TGTGCCAGCAGCCGTGGGACAGCCGTTACCGGGGAGCTGTTTTTT.

CDR3 sequence (DNA): TGTGCCAGCAGTACCTCTCCGGGACAGGGGGATTACGAGCAGTACTTC. It translates to CASSTSPGQGDYEQYF. The chain recombines TRBV28 with TRBJ2-7, with TRBD1 matching over 11 bases. Germline V gives CDR1 MDHEN, CDR2 SYDVKM. J lost 4 bases, V lost 5 bases, and 10 bases had no gene match. There are 16 residues in the CDR3.

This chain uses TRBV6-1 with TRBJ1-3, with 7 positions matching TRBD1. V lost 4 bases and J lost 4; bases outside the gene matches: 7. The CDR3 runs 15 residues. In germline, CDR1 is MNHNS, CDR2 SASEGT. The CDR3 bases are TGTGCCAGCAGTGCCTCGACAGGGAACGGAAACACCATATATTTT. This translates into CASSASTGNGNTIYF.

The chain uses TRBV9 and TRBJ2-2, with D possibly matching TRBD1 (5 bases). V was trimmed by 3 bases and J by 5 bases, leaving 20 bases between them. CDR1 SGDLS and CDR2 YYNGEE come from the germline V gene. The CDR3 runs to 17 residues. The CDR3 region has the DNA TGTGCCAGCAGCGCGCGCCTGGGGCTTAGTGGGACCGGGGAGCTGTTTTTT. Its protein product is CASSARLGLSGTGELFF.

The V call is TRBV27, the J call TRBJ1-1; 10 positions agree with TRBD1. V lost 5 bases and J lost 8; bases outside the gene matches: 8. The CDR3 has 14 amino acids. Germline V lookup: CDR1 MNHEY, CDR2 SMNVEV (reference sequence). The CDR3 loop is CASSALTGGLEAFF. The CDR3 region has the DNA TGTGCCAGCAGTGCCCTGACAGGGGGCCTAGAAGCTTTCTTT.

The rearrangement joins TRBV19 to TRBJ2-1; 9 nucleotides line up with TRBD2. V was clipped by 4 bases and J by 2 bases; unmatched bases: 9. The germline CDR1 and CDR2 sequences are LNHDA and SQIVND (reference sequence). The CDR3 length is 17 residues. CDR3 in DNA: TGTGCCAGTAGTAGGGCGGTAGGCGGGGGGGCCTACAATGAGCAGTTCTTC. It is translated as CASSRAVGGGAYNEQFF.

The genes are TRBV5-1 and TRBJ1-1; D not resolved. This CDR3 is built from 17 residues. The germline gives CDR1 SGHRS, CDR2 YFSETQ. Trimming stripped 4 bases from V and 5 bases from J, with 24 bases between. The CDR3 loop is CASSLDRSPGEGTEAFF. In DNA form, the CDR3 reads TGCGCCAGCAGCCTCGACCGATCCCCCGGGGAAGGGACTGAAGCTTTCTTT.

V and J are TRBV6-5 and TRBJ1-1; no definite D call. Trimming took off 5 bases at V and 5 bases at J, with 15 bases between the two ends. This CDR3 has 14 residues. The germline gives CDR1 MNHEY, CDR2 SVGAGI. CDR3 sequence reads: CASSRRGVGTEAFF. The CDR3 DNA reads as TGTGCCAGCAGTCGCCGCGGGGTGGGGACTGAAGCTTTCTTT.

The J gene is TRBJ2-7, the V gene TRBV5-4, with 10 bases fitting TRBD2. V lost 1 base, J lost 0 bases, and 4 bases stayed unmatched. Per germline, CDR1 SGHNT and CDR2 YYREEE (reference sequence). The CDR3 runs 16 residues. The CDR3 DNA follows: TGTGCCAGCAGCTTGTGGGCTAGCGGGAGCTCCTACGAGCAGTACTTC. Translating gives CASSLWASGSSYEQYF.

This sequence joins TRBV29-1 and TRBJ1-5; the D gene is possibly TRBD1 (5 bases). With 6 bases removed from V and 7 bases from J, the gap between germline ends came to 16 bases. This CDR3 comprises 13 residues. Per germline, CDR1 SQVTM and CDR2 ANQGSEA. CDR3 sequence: CSVRGDPLQPQHF. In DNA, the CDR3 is TGCAGCGTACGGGGGGACCCCCTCCAGCCCCAGCATTTT.

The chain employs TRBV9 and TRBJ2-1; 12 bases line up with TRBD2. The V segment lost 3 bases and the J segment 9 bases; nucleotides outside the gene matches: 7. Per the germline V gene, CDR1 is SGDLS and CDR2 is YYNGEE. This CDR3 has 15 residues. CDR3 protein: CASSERTSGTGEQFF. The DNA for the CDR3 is TGTGCCAGCAGCGAGAGGACTAGCGGGACGGGTGAGCAGTTCTTC.

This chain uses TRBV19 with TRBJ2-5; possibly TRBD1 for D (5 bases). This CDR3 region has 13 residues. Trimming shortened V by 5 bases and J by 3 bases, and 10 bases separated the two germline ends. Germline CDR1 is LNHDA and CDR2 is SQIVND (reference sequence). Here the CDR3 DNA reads TGTGCCAGTAGTCGCGACAGCAAAGAGACCCAGTACTTC. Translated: CASSRDSKETQYF.

The CDR3 here is CASSPGQEHSGANVLTF. The CDR3 coding sequence is TGTGCCAGCAGCCCCGGACAGGAACACTCTGGGGCCAACGTCCTGACTTTC. This sequence joins TRBV5-6 and TRBJ2-6; 7 nucleotides agree with TRBD1. Per germline, CDR1 SGHDT and CDR2 YYEEEE. Unmatched junction bases numbered 7, after V lost 4 bases and J lost 0 bases. This CDR3 comprises 17 residues.

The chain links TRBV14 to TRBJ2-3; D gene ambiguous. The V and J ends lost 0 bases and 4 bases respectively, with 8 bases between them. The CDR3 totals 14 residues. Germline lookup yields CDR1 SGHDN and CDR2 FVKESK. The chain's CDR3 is CASSQDLPADTQYF. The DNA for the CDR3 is TGTGCCAGCAGCCAAGATCTGCCAGCAGATACGCAGTATTTT.

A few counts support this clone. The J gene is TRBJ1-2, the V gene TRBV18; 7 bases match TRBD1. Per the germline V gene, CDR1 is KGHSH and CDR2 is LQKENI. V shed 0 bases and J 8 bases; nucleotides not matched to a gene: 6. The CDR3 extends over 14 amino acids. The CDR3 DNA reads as TGTGCCAGCTCACCACCACAGGGGTTAGAAGGCTACACCTTC. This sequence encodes CASSPPQGLEGYTF.

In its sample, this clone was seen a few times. This CDR3 reads CASSLGVLTGANVLTF. The CDR3 DNA reads TGCGCCAGCAGCTTGGGAGTATTGACTGGGGCCAACGTCCTGACTTTC. J is TRBJ2-6 and V is TRBV5-1; D unclear. The CDR3 extends over 16 amino acids. V was shortened by 0 bases and J by 2 bases, with 9 bases between the two germline ends. Germline assignment: CDR1 SGHRS and CDR2 YFSETQ.

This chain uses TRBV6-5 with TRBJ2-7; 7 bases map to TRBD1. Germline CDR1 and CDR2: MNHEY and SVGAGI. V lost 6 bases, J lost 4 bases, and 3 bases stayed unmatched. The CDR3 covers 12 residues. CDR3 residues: CASSQTGYEQYF. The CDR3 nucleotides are TGTGCCAGCAGCCAGACAGGGTACGAGCAGTACTTC.

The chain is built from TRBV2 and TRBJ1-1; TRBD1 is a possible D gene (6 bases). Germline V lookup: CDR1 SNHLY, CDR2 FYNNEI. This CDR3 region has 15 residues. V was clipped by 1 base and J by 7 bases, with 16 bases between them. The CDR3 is CASSEESRGLGEAFF. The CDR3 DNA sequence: TGTGCCAGCAGTGAAGAGTCCAGGGGCTTGGGTGAAGCTTTCTTT.

This chain's CDR3 is CASSQGVLSGNTIYF. The CDR3 DNA follows: TGTGCCAGCAGCCAAGGGGTCCTCTCTGGAAACACCATATATTTT. The chain joins TRBV6-5 to TRBJ1-3, with D possibly matching TRBD1 (5 bases). V shed 6 bases and J shed 0 bases, with 12 bases lying between them. The CDR3 consists of 15 residues. The germline gives CDR1 MNHEY, CDR2 SVGAGI.

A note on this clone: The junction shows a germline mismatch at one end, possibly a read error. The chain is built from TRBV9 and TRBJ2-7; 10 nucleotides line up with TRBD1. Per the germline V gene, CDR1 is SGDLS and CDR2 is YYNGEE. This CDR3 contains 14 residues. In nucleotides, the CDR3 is TGTGCCAGCAGCGTAGCCCGGGACAGGGGACCGGTGGACTTC. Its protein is CASSVARDRGPVDF. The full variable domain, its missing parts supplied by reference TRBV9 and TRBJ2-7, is DSGVTQTPKHLITATGQRVTLRCSPRSGDLSVYWYQQSLDQGLQFLIQYYNGEERAKGNILERFSAQQFPDLHSELNLSSLELGDSALYFCASSVARDRGPVDFGPGTRLTVT.